These T cell receptor beta chains were read from a single sample in a study of cytomegalovirus exposure and HLA in healthy donors. The protocol was immunoSEQ multiplex PCR, while the TCRdb copy is restricted to in-frame clones and leaves out a portion. This table lists 100,000 to 150,000 clones. The sample consisted of PBMCs. These receptors originate from a man between 18 and 35 years old in good health and CMV-seronegative. The CDR3 runs from the conserved cysteine through the conserved F or W. D genes are given only for firm matches. The size field is filled for only some rows; it gives once, few, many or a size class.

clone_size	d_call	v_call	j_call	cdr3_aa	cdr3_nt
.	.	TRBV2	TRBJ2-2	CASRGEVTGELFF	TGTGCCAGCAGAGGGGAGGTCACCGGGGAGCTGTTTTTT
.	.	TRBV19	TRBJ2-7	CASSMEAAYEQYF	TGTGCCAGTAGTATGGAGGCTGCATACGAGCAGTACTTC
.	.	TRBV10-3	TRBJ2-7	CATYDSRYEQYF	TGTGCCACATACGACAGCCGTTACGAGCAGTACTTC
.	TRBD2	TRBV4-1	TRBJ2-7	CASSQGLAGLSYEQYF	TGCGCCAGCAGCCAAGGTCTAGCGGGACTCTCCTACGAGCAGTACTTC
.	.	TRBV2	TRBJ1-4	CASSEGSQGANEKLFF	TGTGCCAGCAGCGAAGGGAGTCAGGGTGCTAATGAAAAACTGTTTTTT
.	TRBD2	TRBV19	TRBJ2-7	CASSRTSLHEQYF	TGTGCCAGTAGTCGGACTAGCTTACACGAGCAGTACTTC
.	TRBD1	TRBV19	TRBJ1-3	CASSIQGARNTIYF	TGTGCCAGTAGTATACAGGGGGCAAGAAACACCATATATTTT
medium-sized	.	TRBV19	TRBJ1-1	CASRFGHNTEAFF	TGTGCCAGTAGGTTTGGCCACAACACTGAAGCTTTCTTT
.	.	TRBV29-1	TRBJ2-3	CSVGGVLRGGTDTQYF	TGCAGCGTCGGCGGAGTTCTGCGGGGAGGCACAGATACGCAGTATTTT
.	TRBD1	TRBV5-4	TRBJ1-1	CASSPPGGDRGTEAFF	TGTGCCAGCAGTCCTCCAGGAGGGGACAGGGGGACTGAAGCTTTCTTT
.	.	TRBV11-3	TRBJ2-5	CASSLGQNQETQYF	TGTGCCAGCAGCCTAGGACAGAACCAAGAGACCCAGTACTTC
.	.	TRBV5-1	TRBJ2-1	CASSPRDTLLGEQFF	TGCGCCAGCAGCCCTCGGGACACCCTACTCGGTGAGCAGTTCTTC
.	TRBD2	TRBV4-3	TRBJ2-1	CASSRSPAGGRNEQFF	TGCGCCAGCAGCCGATCCCCGGCGGGGGGGCGGAATGAGCAGTTCTTC
.	.	TRBV28	TRBJ1-4	CASSLSSPVAAKLFF	TGTGCCAGCAGTTTAAGTTCCCCTGTGGCGGCAAAACTGTTTTTT
.	TRBD2	TRBV4-3	TRBJ2-1	CASSPDWRGSGVYNEQFF	TGCGCCAGCAGCCCTGACTGGAGGGGTAGCGGGGTATACAATGAGCAGTTCTTC
.	.	TRBV28	TRBJ2-7	CASSELAESYEQYF	TGTGCCAGCAGTGAACTAGCTGAGTCCTACGAGCAGTACTTC
.	.	TRBV18	TRBJ1-1	CASSLRENTEAFF	TGTGCCAGCTCACTCCGCGAGAACACTGAAGCTTTCTTT
.	.	TRBV5-1	TRBJ2-1	CASSLLDTNNEQFF	TGCGCCAGCAGCTTACTGGACACCAACAATGAGCAGTTCTTC
.	.	TRBV19	TRBJ1-5	CASSIDGGQPQHF	TGTGCCAGTAGTATAGATGGGGGGCAGCCCCAGCATTTT
.	TRBD2	TRBV7-9	TRBJ2-5	CASSARLAGYPKETQYF	TGTGCCAGCAGCGCCCGACTAGCGGGATACCCTAAAGAGACCCAGTACTTC
.	TRBD1	TRBV4-3	TRBJ1-4	CASSHDGQGIEKLFF	TGCGCCAGCAGCCATGACGGACAGGGGATTGAAAAACTGTTTTTT
.	TRBD1	TRBV28	TRBJ2-2	CASYRGAGELFF	TGTGCCAGCTACAGGGGGGCCGGGGAGCTGTTTTTT
.	.	TRBV11-2	TRBJ2-7	CASSPLRRAYEQYF	TGTGCCAGCAGCCCCCTGAGGCGGGCCTACGAGCAGTACTTC
.	.	TRBV7-2	TRBJ2-2	CASSLGPSYTGELFF	TGTGCCAGCAGCTTAGGCCCCAGTTACACCGGGGAGCTGTTTTTT
.	.	TRBV5-1	TRBJ2-1	CASSLGRDEQFF	TGCGCCAGCAGCTTGGGTCGGGATGAGCAGTTCTTC
.	TRBD1	TRBV6-1	TRBJ1-2	CASSEQGAPTNYGYTF	TGTGCCAGCAGTGAACAGGGGGCACCGACTAACTATGGCTACACCTTC
.	TRBD1	TRBV19	TRBJ1-2	CASSTPPGQGSYGYTF	TGTGCCAGTAGTACCCCACCAGGACAGGGAAGCTATGGCTACACCTTC